Sequencing of this T cell receptor (beta chain) was carried out in a study of shared T cell receptors in the human thymus. Here immunoSEQ multiplex PCR was the method, and the copy in TCRdb shows in-frame clones only, minus some. Of roughly 500,000 clones listed, 70% to 80% were seen once; the top ten hold roughly 0.013%. The CDR3 totals 17 residues. V gave up 4 bases and J gave up 0 bases; unmatched junction bases: 6. In germline, CDR1 is MDHEN, CDR2 SYDVKM. These data also formed part of another study, on human thymus T cells. That source notes: In thymic and blood repertoires alike, V and J usage looked biased. Thymic repertoires overlap heavily among unrelated individuals, related research has reported.

This chain uses TRBV28 with TRBJ2-1, with 10 bases matching TRBD2. Sample: thymocytes. The receptor was derived from a boy in the first two years of life with a congenital heart defect. This chain's CDR3 is CASSSRLAGSSYNEQFF. The CDR3 bases are TGTGCCAGCAGTTCCAGACTAGCGGGTTCCTCCTACAATGAGCAGTTCTTC.